This entry is about one T cell receptor beta chain. This specimen belongs to a study of cytomegalovirus exposure and HLA in healthy donors. This CDR3 has 15 residues. The V segment lost 5 bases and the J segment 0 bases; nucleotides outside the gene matches: 5. CDR1 is SNHLY and CDR2 is FYNNEI in the germline V gene. Assay: immunoSEQ multiplex PCR; the TCRdb copy retains only in-frame clones and omits some. The sample lists 150,000 to 180,000 clones, around 84% occurring once. This clonotype was sampled from a human donor in good health. The V and J genes are TRBV2 and TRBJ2-3; 7 nucleotides line up with TRBD1. The sample was PBMCs. The chain's CDR3 is CASSTQGYSTDTQYF. Here the CDR3 DNA reads TGTGCCAGCAGTACACAGGGGTATAGCACAGATACGCAGTATTTT.